This T cell receptor beta chain was identified during a study of blood T cells in healthy people across ages. Points from the study as a whole: Long-lived donors exceeded aged donors in naive CD4+ cells and diversity.

Only a few counts were recorded for this clonotype. Its antigen is not identified. With a J-beta primer mix and a sample-barcoded 5' primer, a second PCR ran 7 to 11 cycles. A single record per CDR3 protein comes from TCRdb applying MiXCR to the 5' RACE reads. The sample contains 1.4 million or so distinct CDR3 sequences, approximately 43% of which appear only once. Germline V gene sequence: CDR1 WSHSY, CDR2 SAAADI. The ends were cut back, 4 bases at V and 2 bases at J, with 9 bases in the middle. This CDR3 has 13 amino acids. The J gene is TRBJ2-7, the V gene TRBV10-2, with D unclear. The material sequenced was blood. This receptor was taken from a woman under 30 in good health. Here the CDR3 DNA reads TGCGCCAGCAGTGCGACAATGACCTACGAGCAGTACTTC. This gives the protein CASSATMTYEQYF.